This T cell receptor (beta chain) was found in a study of blood T cell repertoires in COVID-19. This CDR3 is built from 13 residues. The junction had 7 bases not matched to a gene; V was cut back by 6 bases and J by 9 bases. The germline CDR1 and CDR2 sequences are MNHNY and SVGAGI (reference sequence). The repertoire was sequenced with immunoSEQ multiplex PCR; TCRdb's copy has only in-frame clones and lacks some. Seen here are 40,000 to 60,000 clones, roughly 84% observed once, and the top ten hold 5.5% to 7.5%. Sequences were obtained from peripheral blood. The V gene is TRBV6-6, the J gene TRBJ2-1; 8 bases fit TRBD1. The receptor comes from a woman aged 55-70 years with acute or convalescent COVID-19. The CDR3 loop is CASSPTGAGEQFF. DNA for the CDR3: TGTGCCAGCAGCCCGACAGGGGCGGGTGAGCAGTTCTTC.